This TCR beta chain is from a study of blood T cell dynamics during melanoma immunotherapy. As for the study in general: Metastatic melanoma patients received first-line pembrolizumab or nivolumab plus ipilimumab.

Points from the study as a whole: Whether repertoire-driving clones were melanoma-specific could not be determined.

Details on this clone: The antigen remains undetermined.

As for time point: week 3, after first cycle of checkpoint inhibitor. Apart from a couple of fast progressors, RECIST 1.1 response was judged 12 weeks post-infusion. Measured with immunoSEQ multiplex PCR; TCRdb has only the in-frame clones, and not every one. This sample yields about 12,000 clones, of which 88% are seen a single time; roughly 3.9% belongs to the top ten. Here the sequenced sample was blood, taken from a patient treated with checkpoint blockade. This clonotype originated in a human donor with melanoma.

The CDR3, as DNA: TGTGCCAGCAGCTTGAGGGGTTTGGACAGACTAAACTATGGCTACACCTTC. Its protein is CASSLRGLDRLNYGYTF. V gene TRBV5-6 combines with J gene TRBJ1-2; TRBD1 might be the D (6 bases). The CDR3 has 17 residues. V dropped 1 base and J dropped 2 bases, with 18 bases sitting between them. Germline V gene sequence: CDR1 SGHDT, CDR2 YYEEEE.